This TCR beta chain comes out of a study of blood T cell repertoires in COVID-19. Per the germline V gene, CDR1 is MNHNY and CDR2 is SVGAGI (reference sequence). The CDR3 runs 12 residues. After removal of 5 bases from V and 5 bases from J, the junction contained 3 bases not matched to a gene. In the authors' workflow: By means of reference gene primer amplification, nucleated cell counts were estimated. Clones were read by immunoSEQ multiplex PCR, and TCRdb kept only the in-frame ones, dropping some. For V, J and clone size, that table is used; D and trimming come from the DNA. Of about 120,000 clones listed, approximately 77% are singletons.

The TCR sequence derives from a human donor in a cohort sampled during active COVID-19. The chain employs TRBV6-6 and TRBJ2-7; the match to TRBD2 covers 7 bases. Source material: peripheral blood. The CDR3 bases are TGTGCCAGCAGTCCCAGCGGGGACGAGCAGTACTTC. This encodes CASSPSGDEQYF.